This T cell receptor beta chain was recovered during a study of blood T cells in healthy people across ages. Per the germline V gene, CDR1 is PRHDT and CDR2 is FYEKMQ (reference sequence). The CDR3 loop spans 15 amino acids. Primed by a sample-barcoded 5' primer and a J-beta primer mix, a second PCR proceeded for 7 to 11 cycles. Tags on each cDNA molecule came from a template-switch adaptor with 12 random nucleotides. The study obtained at least 2.5 million CDR3-containing paired-end reads from every sample. TCRdb passed the 5' RACE reads through MiXCR, listing each CDR3 protein once. The table records about 1.4 million distinct CDR3 sequences, around 59% of them present only once. Ranging in age from roughly 6 to 90, the donors were healthy Caucasian individuals from Russia.

Sequenced: blood. The genes are TRBV13 and TRBJ2-5, with D perhaps TRBD1 (6 bases). The DNA end favors TRBJ2-7, so the J call may be wrong. The clonotype originates from a young man in good health. The CDR3 nucleotides read TGTGCCAGCAGCTCTCCTACAGGGAGTGTAGGCGAGCAGTACTTC. Protein product: CASSSPTGSVGEQYF.